The clone carrying this TCR beta chain was seen only once. As yet, its antigen is unknown. Those patients who had chemo-refractory metastatic non-small-cell lung cancer were given focal radiation along with CTLA-4 blockade through ipilimumab. The data were taken from a study of radiotherapy plus CTLA-4 blockade in lung cancer. Study-wide context: The study recorded objective responses in 15% to 20% of patients and disease control in approximately 29%.

Study findings and constraints: The best prediction of response reportedly came from early blood T cell clone dynamics, with interferon-beta. After radiotherapy and ipilimumab, tumor-derived clones expanded in peripheral blood.

The trim removed 0 bases at V and 11 bases at J, leaving 8 bases unmatched. The CDR3 length is 14 residues. The germline V gene encodes CDR1 KGHSH and CDR2 LQKENI. Here immunoSEQ multiplex PCR was the method, and the copy in TCRdb shows in-frame clones only, minus some. The data hold roughly 78,000 clones, with around 80% observed a single time. This sample comprised peripheral blood, obtained from a patient treated with radiotherapy plus ipilimumab. The TCR was taken from a human donor with non-small cell lung cancer who had a complete response to radiotherapy plus ipilimumab. V gene TRBV18 combines with J gene TRBJ1-1; 8 bases are a match to TRBD1. CDR3 loop: CASSPPVRGLRAFF. The CDR3 nucleotides read TGTGCCAGCTCACCACCAGTCAGGGGGCTTCGGGCTTTCTTT.